This entry describes one T cell receptor (beta chain). The antigen is unknown. This entry is derived from a study of Ad26.COV2.S vaccination and SARS-CoV-2 variants. Study as a whole: The vaccine Ad26.COV2.S was put into the muscle once, or twice with 56 days between.

Indicated treatment: approximately 18 received Ad26.COV2.S at low or high dose, single or two shots; about 5 received placebo; per-sample allocation not given. Sampling happened 63 days after the first vaccine or placebo injection. This table comes from immunoSEQ multiplex PCR, and its TCRdb copy is limited to in-frame clones, with some not included. This table holds about 430,000 clones, approximately 90% found once. General study findings and limits: Whether participants received vaccine or placebo, their non-spike TCR breadth was similar. Responses of T cells in total may have been underestimated by the TCR breadth and depth analyses.

The CDR3 loop spans 13 amino acids. Trimming left V 3 bases short and J 7 bases short, with 9 bases between. The V and J genes are TRBV12-3 or TRBV12-4 and TRBJ1-4; perhaps TRBD1 as D (5 bases). The source material was peripheral blood, sampled in a trial of Ad26.COV2.S vaccine versus placebo. The receptor comes from a person aged 18 to 65 who received the Ad26.COV2.S COVID-19 vaccine or a placebo. CDR3 amino acids: CASSFRGSEKLFF. The DNA for the CDR3 is TGTGCCAGCAGTTTCCGGGGGAGTGAAAAACTGTTTTTT.